This TCR beta chain stems from a study of blood T cell repertoires in COVID-19. The assay was immunoSEQ multiplex PCR, and TCRdb's table has in-frame clones only and misses some. The table records about 160,000 clones, over 70% of them present only once. Germline lookup yields CDR1 LGHNA and CDR2 YSLEER. The CDR3 extends over 14 amino acids. V shed 0 bases and J shed 4 bases, with 9 bases lying between them. The source is a woman of 80 years or more with active or convalescent COVID-19. The chain employs TRBV4-3 and TRBJ1-1; no reliable D call. Sequencing was performed on peripheral blood. CDR3 amino acids: CASSQEWASTEAFF. The CDR3, as DNA: TGCGCCAGCAGCCAAGAATGGGCGAGCACTGAAGCTTTCTTT.